Described below is a single TCR beta chain sequence and its context. Its antigen target is currently unknown. One base away there is no much larger clone; base qualities are not given. TCRbeta CDR3 regions were amplified from genomic DNA using the immunoSEQ Assay, a bias-controlled multiplex PCR. Per the source publication's procedure: Within the assay, amplification of reference gene primers was used to estimate how many nucleated cells each sample contained. To quantify the absolute abundance of each unique TCRbeta CDR3 rearrangement, sequence reads were collapsed and filtered. For each sample, productive Simpson clonality was calculated as the square root of Simpson's diversity index across productive rearrangements. The table comes from immuneACCESS by way of TCRdb, which keeps in-frame sequences with V and J called. Part of the clones is missing from these tables; in studies checked, under half for an unresolved V gene and the rest for unknown reasons. D and trimming come from the DNA, and the V and J calls and clone size come from that table. The sample profile shows 180,000 or so clones; 86% of them were found once. The ten largest clonotypes hold 4.5% to 7% of the sample.

This specimen comes from a study of blood T cell repertoires in COVID-19 (dated by TCRdb to the early 2020s). About the full investigation: Samples from collaborators originated in the United States, Italy and Spain and spanned both the acute and convalescent phases of COVID-19. Subjects who had been exposed to COVID-19, were actively infected with it, or had recovered from it provided the deeply sampled blood TCRbeta repertoires that made up the dataset. Samples came from the ongoing ImmuneRACE study (first 160 participants) plus 1,254 subjects from 6 global collaborators. A freely available public database, intended as a resource for researchers studying the immune response to SARS-CoV-2, is where the repertoires were released. Nearly every sample came with metadata listing a de-identified subject ID, COVID-19 status, age in years and sex. Where available, HLA class I and class II types were obtained from metadata supplied by the sample provider rather than from assay-based typing. The material from the prospective study consisted of cDNA or gDNA derived from T cells, B-cell-depleted T cells, or PBMCs.

Beyond this particular receptor, the publication reports: Clinical and demographic metadata were provided uncurated, with the amount varying by source and participant.

Based on the germline V gene, the CDR1 and CDR2 sequences are SGHRS and YFSETQ. The CDR3 holds 15 amino acids from the cysteine to the phenylalanine. The sequence is cut down to CDR3 DNA, 45 bases in frame from base 1. V trim: 0 bases; J trim: 10 bases; unmatched bases: 11. Enrolling through a virtual design, the prospective study's participants ranged in age from roughly 18 to 90 years and lived across 20 to 30 United States geographic areas. In the prospective study, participants were assigned to cohorts based on the clinical history participants reported in a screening survey and a study questionnaire. In the prospective study, mobile phlebotomists collected whole blood, serum and a nasopharyngeal or oropharyngeal swab from each participant. Over a roughly 2-month period, participants in the prospective study had the option of providing additional blood draws and questionnaires. Before DNA extraction, blood samples from the prospective study were shipped at room temperature or frozen.

This receptor was identified in a man in his forties or fifties with acute COVID-19. What was sequenced was PBMCs or T cells enriched from blood (not recorded which). The sequence joins TRBV5-1 to TRBJ1-1; 8 bases in the middle match TRBD1. CDR3 protein: CASSLGVTGDGAAFF. Read as DNA, the sequence is TGCGCCAGCAGCTTGGGTGTGACAGGGGATGGTGCAGCTTTCTTT. Extended through the reference TRBV5-1 and TRBJ1-1 proteins, this CDR3 yields the full variable domain: KAGVTQTPRYLIKTRGQQVTLSCSPISGHRSVSWYQQTPGQGLQFLFEYFSETQRNKGNFPGRFSGRQFSNSRSEMNVSTLELGDSALYLCASSLGVTGDGAAFFGQGTRLTVV.